This is a list of T cell receptor beta chains from one sample in a study of blood T cell repertoires in COVID-19. Only in-frame clones appear in the TCRdb table, and some are missing; sequencing was by immunoSEQ multiplex PCR. The repertoire holds 150,000 or so clones, with approximately 86% as singletons. The sequencing input was PBMCs or T cells enriched from blood (not recorded which). These receptors all stem from a woman in her forties who had been exposed to COVID-19. The CDR3 runs from the conserved cysteine through the conserved F or W. Each record gives: D gene, J gene, V gene, clone size, CDR3 protein, CDR3 DNA. A D gene is named only where the DNA matches it firmly. Size is omitted from some rows. Given values are once, few, many or a class for expanded clones.

D gene: TRBD1; J gene: TRBJ2-2; V gene: TRBV9; clone size: -; CDR3 protein: CASSLRTGKDTGELFF; CDR3 DNA: TGTGCCAGCAGCCTCCGGACAGGGAAGGATACCGGGGAGCTGTTTTTT
D gene: TRBD1; J gene: TRBJ2-7; V gene: TRBV25-1; clone size: -; CDR3 protein: CASRSTGQGYEQYF; CDR3 DNA: TGTGCCAGCAGATCTACGGGACAGGGGTACGAGCAGTACTTC
D gene: -; J gene: TRBJ1-1; V gene: TRBV5-1; clone size: -; CDR3 protein: CASSSGLSNTEAFF; CDR3 DNA: TGCGCCAGCAGCTCGGGACTCTCGAACACTGAAGCTTTCTTT
D gene: TRBD1; J gene: TRBJ2-3; V gene: TRBV7-3; clone size: -; CDR3 protein: CASSLRQGGPDTQYF; CDR3 DNA: TGTGCCAGCAGCCTAAGACAGGGTGGTCCAGATACGCAGTATTTT
D gene: TRBD1; J gene: TRBJ1-1; V gene: TRBV13; clone size: -; CDR3 protein: CASSPEGDRGRDTEAFF; CDR3 DNA: TGTGCCAGCAGCCCAGAGGGGGACAGGGGTCGCGACACTGAAGCTTTCTTT
D gene: -; J gene: TRBJ1-2; V gene: TRBV7-9; clone size: -; CDR3 protein: CASSLKISIDTF; CDR3 DNA: TGTGCCAGCAGCTTAAAAATCTCTATCGACACCTTC
D gene: TRBD2; J gene: TRBJ2-2; V gene: TRBV7-2; clone size: -; CDR3 protein: CASSLVGLADTGELFF; CDR3 DNA: TGTGCCAGCAGCTTAGTAGGACTAGCGGATACCGGGGAGCTGTTTTTT
D gene: TRBD1; J gene: TRBJ1-2; V gene: TRBV6-2/TRBV6-3; clone size: -; CDR3 protein: CASSWDRGLRYTF; CDR3 DNA: TGTGCCAGCAGCTGGGACAGGGGGCTTCGCTACACCTTC
D gene: TRBD1; J gene: TRBJ1-5; V gene: TRBV5-1; clone size: -; CDR3 protein: CASSSTGTSNQPQHF; CDR3 DNA: TGCGCCAGCAGCTCGACAGGGACTAGCAATCAGCCCCAGCATTTT
D gene: -; J gene: TRBJ1-2; V gene: TRBV7-3; clone size: few; CDR3 protein: CASSPGQGGGGYTF; CDR3 DNA: TGTGCCAGCAGCCCAGGGCAGGGAGGAGGCGGCTACACCTTC
D gene: -; J gene: TRBJ1-2; V gene: TRBV5-1; clone size: few; CDR3 protein: CASSLEGNMGYTF; CDR3 DNA: TGCGCCAGCAGCTTGGAGGGGAACATGGGCTACACCTTC
D gene: TRBD2; J gene: TRBJ2-1; V gene: TRBV24-1; clone size: -; CDR3 protein: CATSDAGTSGASSYNEQFF; CDR3 DNA: TGTGCCACCAGTGACGCTGGGACTAGCGGGGCAAGCTCCTACAATGAGCAGTTCTTC
D gene: -; J gene: TRBJ1-2; V gene: TRBV27; clone size: -; CDR3 protein: CASSLSIDERGLRGYTF; CDR3 DNA: TGTGCCAGCAGTTTATCGATAGACGAGAGAGGGCTTAGGGGCTACACCTTC
D gene: -; J gene: TRBJ1-2; V gene: TRBV27; clone size: -; CDR3 protein: CASSLRATYGYTF; CDR3 DNA: TGTGCCAGCAGTTTGCGGGCGACCTATGGCTACACCTTC
D gene: TRBD1; J gene: TRBJ2-6; V gene: TRBV10-3; clone size: -; CDR3 protein: CAISEPGTAGANVLTF; CDR3 DNA: TGTGCCATCAGCGAACCAGGGACAGCTGGGGCCAACGTCCTGACTTTC
D gene: TRBD1; J gene: TRBJ1-2; V gene: TRBV6-1; clone size: -; CDR3 protein: CASSDLDRGGYGYTF; CDR3 DNA: TGTGCCAGCAGTGACCTGGACAGGGGAGGCTATGGCTACACCTTC
D gene: -; J gene: TRBJ1-2; V gene: TRBV14; clone size: -; CDR3 protein: CASSQEVAGRYGYTF; CDR3 DNA: TGTGCCAGCAGCCAAGAGGTAGCGGGGAGATATGGCTACACCTTC
D gene: TRBD1; J gene: TRBJ2-7; V gene: TRBV11-2; clone size: -; CDR3 protein: CASRNLRGQGKHEQYF; CDR3 DNA: TGTGCCAGCAGAAATCTGCGGGGACAGGGGAAGCACGAGCAGTACTTC
D gene: -; J gene: TRBJ2-7; V gene: TRBV6-5; clone size: once; CDR3 protein: CASIRGVQGSYEQYF; CDR3 DNA: TGTGCCAGCATTAGAGGGGTTCAGGGGTCCTACGAGCAGTACTTC
D gene: -; J gene: TRBJ2-7; V gene: TRBV6-5; clone size: -; CDR3 protein: CASSSYYEQYF; CDR3 DNA: TGTGCCAGCAGTTCGTACTACGAGCAGTACTTC
D gene: -; J gene: TRBJ1-1; V gene: TRBV19; clone size: -; CDR3 protein: CASSILWTENTEAFF; CDR3 DNA: TGTGCCAGTAGTATATTGTGGACAGAGAACACTGAAGCTTTCTTT
D gene: TRBD1; J gene: TRBJ2-2; V gene: TRBV2; clone size: -; CDR3 protein: CASRKTGGPVTGELFF; CDR3 DNA: TGTGCCAGCAGAAAGACAGGGGGCCCGGTCACCGGGGAGCTGTTTTTT
D gene: TRBD2; J gene: TRBJ2-3; V gene: TRBV4-3; clone size: once; CDR3 protein: CASSQVSGRAGDTQYF; CDR3 DNA: TGCGCCAGCAGCCAAGTTAGCGGGAGGGCCGGAGATACGCAGTATTTT
D gene: TRBD2; J gene: TRBJ2-5; V gene: TRBV9; clone size: once; CDR3 protein: CASSVGSGGALETQYF; CDR3 DNA: TGTGCCAGCAGCGTAGGAAGCGGGGGGGCCTTGGAGACCCAGTACTTC
D gene: TRBD1; J gene: TRBJ1-1; V gene: TRBV5-8; clone size: -; CDR3 protein: CASSPDRDNTFF; CDR3 DNA: TGTGCCAGCAGCCCCGACAGGGATAATACTTTCTTT
D gene: -; J gene: TRBJ2-3; V gene: TRBV10-3; clone size: few; CDR3 protein: CAIGGHLTDTQYF; CDR3 DNA: TGTGCCATCGGGGGACACCTCACAGATACGCAGTATTTT
D gene: -; J gene: TRBJ1-4; V gene: TRBV19; clone size: -; CDR3 protein: CASREVATNEKLFF; CDR3 DNA: TGTGCCAGTAGGGAGGTGGCAACTAATGAAAAACTGTTTTTT
D gene: -; J gene: TRBJ2-1; V gene: TRBV10-2; clone size: -; CDR3 protein: CASRVRLVLHEQFF; CDR3 DNA: TGCGCCAGCAGGGTTAGACTAGTTCTACATGAGCAGTTCTTC
D gene: -; J gene: TRBJ1-3; V gene: TRBV10-3; clone size: once; CDR3 protein: CATETGNTIYF; CDR3 DNA: TGTGCCACCGAAACGGGGAACACCATATATTTT
D gene: -; J gene: TRBJ1-5; V gene: TRBV27; clone size: -; CDR3 protein: CASSFATNQPQHF; CDR3 DNA: TGTGCCAGCAGTTTTGCTACTAATCAGCCCCAGCATTTT
D gene: -; J gene: TRBJ1-2; V gene: TRBV6-5; clone size: -; CDR3 protein: CASRIPGSSYGYTF; CDR3 DNA: TGTGCCAGCAGGATTCCAGGGTCCAGCTATGGCTACACCTTC
D gene: -; J gene: TRBJ2-7; V gene: TRBV6-5; clone size: -; CDR3 protein: CASRERSATYEQYF; CDR3 DNA: TGTGCCAGCAGGGAGAGGTCGGCTACCTACGAGCAGTACTTC
D gene: -; J gene: TRBJ1-2; V gene: TRBV9; clone size: -; CDR3 protein: CASSVATRGHGYTF; CDR3 DNA: TGTGCCAGCAGCGTAGCCACCAGGGGACATGGCTACACCTTC
D gene: TRBD2; J gene: TRBJ2-5; V gene: TRBV5-5; clone size: -; CDR3 protein: CASRPGTSGGQGETQYF; CDR3 DNA: TGTGCCAGCAGGCCCGGGACTAGCGGGGGGCAGGGGGAGACCCAGTACTTC
D gene: TRBD2; J gene: TRBJ2-3; V gene: TRBV10-3; clone size: -; CDR3 protein: CAISEQRGADTQYF; CDR3 DNA: TGTGCCATCAGTGAGCAGCGGGGGGCAGATACGCAGTATTTT
D gene: TRBD2; J gene: TRBJ2-7; V gene: TRBV28; clone size: few; CDR3 protein: CASSPRTSGRPSYEQYF; CDR3 DNA: TGTGCCAGCAGTCCTCGGACTAGCGGGAGGCCTTCCTACGAGCAGTACTTC
D gene: TRBD1; J gene: TRBJ2-7; V gene: TRBV9; clone size: -; CDR3 protein: CASSRGGTGVYEQYF; CDR3 DNA: TGTGCCAGCAGCAGAGGGGGGACAGGGGTGTACGAGCAGTACTTC
D gene: TRBD2; J gene: TRBJ2-7; V gene: TRBV4-1; clone size: -; CDR3 protein: CASKQTSASSYEQYF; CDR3 DNA: TGCGCCAGCAAACAAACTAGCGCCAGCTCCTACGAGCAGTACTTC
D gene: -; J gene: TRBJ2-1; V gene: TRBV28; clone size: -; CDR3 protein: CASSLSGYEQFF; CDR3 DNA: TGTGCCAGCAGTTTATCAGGGTATGAGCAGTTCTTC
D gene: TRBD1; J gene: TRBJ1-5; V gene: TRBV7-2; clone size: -; CDR3 protein: CASSLRGGINQPQHF; CDR3 DNA: TGTGCCAGCAGCTTAAGAGGGGGCATCAATCAGCCCCAGCATTTT
D gene: -; J gene: TRBJ1-6; V gene: TRBV27; clone size: -; CDR3 protein: CASSFPSGPLHF; CDR3 DNA: TGTGCCAGCAGTTTTCCCTCAGGCCCCCTCCACTTT
D gene: TRBD2; J gene: TRBJ2-1; V gene: TRBV7-3; clone size: few; CDR3 protein: CASSLTSGVDNEQFF; CDR3 DNA: TGTGCCAGCAGCCTAACTAGCGGGGTCGACAATGAGCAGTTCTTC
D gene: -; J gene: TRBJ1-1; V gene: TRBV6-5; clone size: -; CDR3 protein: CASSYSRQQSEAFF; CDR3 DNA: TGTGCCAGCAGTTACTCGAGACAACAGTCTGAAGCTTTCTTT
D gene: TRBD1; J gene: TRBJ1-2; V gene: TRBV5-4; clone size: -; CDR3 protein: CASSPGTGVNYGYTF; CDR3 DNA: TGTGCCAGCAGCCCGGGGACAGGCGTCAACTATGGCTACACCTTC
D gene: -; J gene: TRBJ2-6; V gene: TRBV28; clone size: few; CDR3 protein: CASRRSSGANVLTF; CDR3 DNA: TGTGCCAGCAGACGTAGCTCTGGGGCCAACGTCCTGACTTTC
D gene: -; J gene: TRBJ1-2; V gene: TRBV4-1; clone size: -; CDR3 protein: CASSQVGMTGRHYGYTF; CDR3 DNA: TGCGCCAGCAGCCAAGTCGGTATGACTGGGAGACACTATGGCTACACCTTC
D gene: TRBD1; J gene: TRBJ2-7; V gene: TRBV19; clone size: -; CDR3 protein: CASSITGGTIYEQYF; CDR3 DNA: TGTGCCAGTAGTATAACAGGGGGCACAATCTACGAGCAGTACTTC
D gene: TRBD2; J gene: TRBJ2-1; V gene: TRBV10-3; clone size: -; CDR3 protein: CAISGTSGGYEQFF; CDR3 DNA: TGTGCCATCAGTGGGACTAGCGGGGGCTATGAGCAGTTCTTC
D gene: -; J gene: TRBJ1-5; V gene: TRBV19; clone size: -; CDR3 protein: CASSKIANRDQPQHF; CDR3 DNA: TGTGCCAGTAGTAAGATTGCCAATCGGGATCAGCCCCAGCATTTT
D gene: -; J gene: TRBJ1-2; V gene: TRBV5-1; clone size: -; CDR3 protein: CASSLAQEVGYTF; CDR3 DNA: TGCGCCAGCAGCTTGGCGCAGGAGGTGGGCTACACCTTC
D gene: TRBD2; J gene: TRBJ2-3; V gene: TRBV9; clone size: -; CDR3 protein: CASSVGTSGGHTQYF; CDR3 DNA: TGTGCCAGCAGCGTAGGGACTAGCGGGGGCCATACGCAGTATTTT
D gene: -; J gene: TRBJ2-7; V gene: TRBV5-1; clone size: -; CDR3 protein: CASSLGAGVYEQYF; CDR3 DNA: TGCGCCAGCAGCTTGGGAGCAGGGGTCTACGAGCAGTACTTC
D gene: TRBD1; J gene: TRBJ1-3; V gene: TRBV12-5; clone size: -; CDR3 protein: CASGSGQGGGNTIYF; CDR3 DNA: TGTGCTAGTGGATCTGGACAGGGAGGCGGAAACACCATATATTTT